This T cell receptor (beta chain) was found in a study of T-cell memory formation after mild COVID-19. Turning to the study itself: Across donors, TCR clusters were largely donor specific.

The study's findings and limits: That cross-reactive memory joined was suggested by some responding clones appearing in pre-infection memory. Confirmation was lacking for SARS-CoV-2 specificity of second-wave clones that peaked on day 37.

V was clipped by 5 bases and J by 5 bases; unmatched bases: 10. From germline, CDR1 is LNHDA and CDR2 SQIVND (reference sequence). The CDR3 covers 15 residues. For this clonotype: Its antigen remains unidentified.

Employing constant-segment primers, 5'RACE generated TCR alpha and TCR beta cDNA libraries bearing sample barcodes and UMIs. MiXCR was run by TCRdb on the 5' RACE reads, yielding one entry per CDR3 protein. The sample lists fewer than 650,000 distinct CDR3 sequences, 15% to 20% occurring once. The TCR comes from an adult woman who had mild COVID-19 (a few samples of this study predate the infection). Cell type and time point are not known. The chain couples TRBV19 to TRBJ2-7, with TRBD1 identical over 9 bases. Source material: PBMCs or a T cell subset sorted from them (not recorded which). Here the CDR3 DNA reads TGTGCCAGTAGTCCCCTCGGGACAGGGTCCCACGAGCAGTACTTC. This translates into CASSPLGTGSHEQYF.